Here is one T cell receptor (beta chain) with its context. Its antigen is currently not known. Base qualities are not recorded, but no much larger clone differs from it by a single base. Library prep was done by PCR. Sequencing took place on an Illumina HiSeq 2500. To reduce PCR and sequencing biases, unique molecular identifiers were built into the TCR beta cDNA libraries. Some 500,000 cDNA molecules were obtained for every 1 to 10 million input T cells, so each molecule roughly corresponded to one T cell. Patient libraries were prepared and sequenced with the same protocol used for the earlier healthy control dataset. Samples belonging to the same batch were prepared together, multiplexed and sequenced on a shared HiSeq lane. Per the original workflow: Raw barcoded reads were processed with MIGEC, discarding single-read molecular identifier groups before consensus assembly and CDR3 extraction. VDJtools was used for post-analysis of the clonotype tables, and diversity was normalized by down-sampling every dataset to the size of the smallest sample. In repertoire overlap clustering, CDR3 amino acid sequences, but not nucleotide sequences, were matched to correct batch-related cross-sample contamination. The raw public data were reprocessed by TCRdb itself: fastp quality trimming at Q25, MiXCR clonotype calling, in-frame beta chains only. Each CDR3 protein appears once, grouped with its most common genes and DNA. The V and J calls were not made by the authors but by TCRdb's processing. Present in this sample are fewer than 850,000 distinct CDR3 sequences, 30% of which were seen just once. The leading ten clones occupy more than 0.45% of the sample.

To demonstrate the VDJtools post-analysis software, TCR beta repertoires were profiled from the peripheral blood of about a dozen young patients with multiple sclerosis. The multiple sclerosis patients were children and adolescents between about 6 and 16 years of age. This entry belongs to a study of post-analysis software for immune sequencing data (dated by TCRdb to the mid-2010s). Regarding the study in general: The recorded disease courses included relapsing-remitting, secondary progressive and progressive-relapsing multiple sclerosis, and some patients had no subtype annotation. The multiple sclerosis patient repertoires were compared with 10 or so previously published healthy control repertoires from donors aged roughly 6 to 27 years. A subset of samples was prepared in parallel using single-end sample barcoding, then pooled and co-amplified after Illumina adapter ligation.

V drops 5 bases and J drops 0 bases, leaving 12 bases in between. Via the germline V gene (reference sequence), CDR1 is DFQATT and CDR2 SNEGSKA. Counted from cysteine to phenylalanine, this CDR3 has 14 amino acids. Just the 42-base CDR3 DNA is kept, in frame starting at base 1. On the study overall, not on this receptor specifically: Direct clustering with F measure revealed strong co-clustering of samples prepared in the same batch, which led to a batch-effect correction. Significantly higher frequencies in patients than in controls were found for roughly 5 TRBV segments, including TRBV5-6, TRBV5-1 and TRBV20-1. Multiple sclerosis patients had significantly lower normalized Chao1 diversity than controls, a result that suggests substantial peripheral T-cell clonal expansion. The control group was slightly older than the multiple sclerosis patient group.

This receptor was obtained from a girl aged 10-17 years with multiple sclerosis. The chain is made from TRBV20-1 and TRBJ2-3; TRBD2 is a weak D gene call, 6 bases matching. Specimen: blood. The DNA sequence is as follows: TGCAGTGCTGGGACTTATTATAGCACAGATACGCAGTATTTT. This gives the protein CSAGTYYSTDTQYF.